These 9 T cell receptor beta chains originate from one sample sequenced in a study of identical twins. TCRdb re-derived calls from the 5' RACE reads in MiXCR, one entry per CDR3 protein. Counted here are hundreds of thousands of distinct CDR3 sequences, about 20% occurring once; the ten biggest clones make up less than 15%. The data also belong to a second study, concerning T cells expressing NK-cell markers.

Sample: PBMCs. The receptors here all came from a woman aged 18 to 35 in good health.

This clonotype was seen many times. The CDR3 DNA is TGTGCCAGCAGTTTACCAGGACAAGGTTCACCCCTCCACTTT. Its protein product is CASSLPGQGSPLHF. This rearrangement joins TRBV12-3 or TRBV12-4 to TRBJ1-6; D is perhaps TRBD1 (5 bases). The CDR3 sequence is 14 residues long. V lost 2 bases and J 9 bases, leaving 11 bases between the germline ends.

This clonotype was found a few times. The rearrangement joins TRBV20-1 to TRBJ2-3; TRBD1 might be the D (6 bases). Germline V CDR1 and CDR2: DFQATT, SNEGSKA (reference sequence). The V end lost 3 bases, the J end lost 2 bases, and 12 bases lay between the germline ends. The CDR3 extends over 14 amino acids. CDR3 region: CSARWGLYTDTQYF. The CDR3 bases are TGCAGTGCTAGGTGGGGGCTATACACAGATACGCAGTATTTT.

As concerns this clonotype: At one of its ends the junction is not consistent with the germline gene, which may arise from a read error. The chain links TRBV29-1 to TRBJ2-5; the match to TRBD2 covers 7 bases. This CDR3 is built from 12 residues. Germline loops: CDR1 SQVTM, CDR2 ANQGSEA. CDR3: CSVTFPDSGVGF. The DNA of the CDR3 is TGCAGCGTAACATTCCCCGACAGCGGGGTAGGCTTC.

This chain uses TRBV4-1 with TRBJ2-1; D is ambiguous. CDR1 MGHRA and CDR2 YSYEKL come from the germline V gene. With 1 base removed from V and 8 bases from J, the gap between germline ends came to 9 bases. The CDR3 extends over 13 amino acids. DNA for the CDR3: TGCGCCAGCAGCCAAGTCGCCCGGTATGAGCAGTTCTTC. Translation: CASSQVARYEQFF.

The chain combines TRBV5-1 with TRBJ2-7; D perhaps matches TRBD2 (6 bases). With 4 bases removed from V and 4 bases from J, the gap between germline ends came to 15 bases. The germline V gene has CDR1 SGHRS and CDR2 YFSETQ. CDR3 length: 14 amino acids. The CDR3 region has the DNA TGCGCCAGCAGCGTGCGGGACCATACTTACGAGCAGTACTTC. The encoded protein is CASSVRDHTYEQYF. Complete variable domain (other parts from reference TRBV5-1 and TRBJ2-7): KAGVTQTPRYLIKTRGQQVTLSCSPISGHRSVSWYQQTPGQGLQFLFEYFSETQRNKGNFPGRFSGRQFSNSRSEMNVSTLELGDSALYLCASSVRDHTYEQYFGPGTRLTVT.

The chain links TRBV4-3 to TRBJ2-2; 7 nucleotides align to TRBD2. CDR1 and CDR2 from the germline V gene are LGHNA and YSLEER. The junction had 12 bases not matched to a gene; V was cut back by 1 base and J by 1 base. The CDR3 extends over 19 amino acids. The CDR3 spells CASSQGGWGGRGNTGELFF. The CDR3 region has the DNA TGCGCCAGCAGCCAAGGGGGGTGGGGCGGGAGAGGGAACACCGGGGAGCTGTTTTTT.

For this clonotype: A junction boundary mismatches the germline segment, possibly from a read error. The chain combines TRBV20-1 with TRBJ2-1; a possible D gene is TRBD2 (5 bases). The CDR3 is 12 residues long. CDR1 is DFQATT, CDR2 SNEGSKA, per germline (reference sequence). The CDR3 loop reads CSPSHGYNEQFF. CDR3 coding DNA: TGCAGTCCTAGCCACGGATACAATGAGCAGTTCTTC.

This clonotype came up a few times. The chain carries TRBV5-6 and TRBJ2-5; possibly TRBD1 for D (5 bases). The CDR3 length is 14 residues. Germline V lookup: CDR1 SGHDT, CDR2 YYEEEE. Trimming left V 4 bases short and J 2 bases short, with 12 bases between. Written as DNA, the CDR3 is TGTGCCAGCAGCGCCAGGGTCCTTCAAGAGACCCAGTACTTC. Residues: CASSARVLQETQYF. The variable domain in full, completed from reference TRBV5-6 and TRBJ2-5, reads DAGVTQSPTHLIKTRGQQVTLRCSPKSGHDTVSWYQQALGQGPQFIFQYYEEEERQRGNFPDRFSGHQFPNYSSELNVNALLLGDSALYLCASSARVLQETQYFGPGTRLLVL.

The chain uses TRBV12-3 or TRBV12-4 and TRBJ2-1, with D possibly being TRBD1 (5 bases). CDR3 length: 17 residues. Trimming took 4 bases from V and 6 from J, leaving 22 bases between them. Here the CDR3 reads CASSSEDRNFPINEQFF. The CDR3 DNA reads as TGTGCCAGCAGTTCTGAAGACAGAAACTTTCCCATCAATGAGCAGTTCTTC.